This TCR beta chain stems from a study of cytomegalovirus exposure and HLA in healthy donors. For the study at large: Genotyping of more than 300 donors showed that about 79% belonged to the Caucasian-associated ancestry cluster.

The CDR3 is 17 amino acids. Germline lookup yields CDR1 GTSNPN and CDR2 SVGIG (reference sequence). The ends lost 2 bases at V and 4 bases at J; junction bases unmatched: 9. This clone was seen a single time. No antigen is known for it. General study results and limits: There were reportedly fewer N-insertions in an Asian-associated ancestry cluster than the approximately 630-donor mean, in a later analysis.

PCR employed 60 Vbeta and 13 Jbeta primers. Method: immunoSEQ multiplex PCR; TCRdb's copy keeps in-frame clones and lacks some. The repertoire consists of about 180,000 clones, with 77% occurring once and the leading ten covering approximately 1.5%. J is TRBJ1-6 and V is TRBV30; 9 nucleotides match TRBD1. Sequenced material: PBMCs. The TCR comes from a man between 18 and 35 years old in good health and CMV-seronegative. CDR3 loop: CAWSQFGTGMYNSPLHF. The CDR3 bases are TGTGCCTGGAGTCAATTCGGGACAGGGATGTATAATTCACCCCTCCACTTT.